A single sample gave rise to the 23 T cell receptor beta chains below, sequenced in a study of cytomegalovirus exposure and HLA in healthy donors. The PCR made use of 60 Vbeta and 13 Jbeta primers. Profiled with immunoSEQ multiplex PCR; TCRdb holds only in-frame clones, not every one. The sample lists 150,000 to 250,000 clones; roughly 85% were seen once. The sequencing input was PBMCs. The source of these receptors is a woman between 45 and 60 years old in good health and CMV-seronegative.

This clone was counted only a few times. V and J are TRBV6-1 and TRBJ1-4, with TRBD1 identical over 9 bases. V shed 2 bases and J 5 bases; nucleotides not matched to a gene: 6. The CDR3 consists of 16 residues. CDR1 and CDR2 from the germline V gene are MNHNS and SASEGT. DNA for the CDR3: TGTGCCAGCAGTGAATCCCCCGGACAGGGGAATGAAAAACTGTTTTTT. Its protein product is CASSESPGQGNEKLFF.

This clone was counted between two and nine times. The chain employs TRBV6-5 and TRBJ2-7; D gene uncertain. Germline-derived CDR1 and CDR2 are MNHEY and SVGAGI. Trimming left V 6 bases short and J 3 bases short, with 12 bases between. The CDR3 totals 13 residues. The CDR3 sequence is CASRDSPVYEQYF. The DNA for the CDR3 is TGTGCCAGCAGAGACTCGCCAGTCTACGAGCAGTACTTC.

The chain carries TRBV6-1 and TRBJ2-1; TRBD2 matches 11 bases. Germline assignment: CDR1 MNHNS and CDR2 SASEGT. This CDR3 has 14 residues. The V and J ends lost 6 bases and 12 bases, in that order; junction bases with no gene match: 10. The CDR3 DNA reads TGTGCCAGCAGGCCCGGAGGGACTAGCGGAGGGCAGTTCTTC. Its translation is CASRPGGTSGGQFF.

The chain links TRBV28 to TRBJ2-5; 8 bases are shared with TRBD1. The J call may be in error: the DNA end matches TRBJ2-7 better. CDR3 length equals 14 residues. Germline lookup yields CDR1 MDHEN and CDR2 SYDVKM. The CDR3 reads CASSLNQGAGEQYF. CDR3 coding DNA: TGTGCCAGCAGTTTAAACCAGGGGGCGGGCGAGCAGTACTTC.

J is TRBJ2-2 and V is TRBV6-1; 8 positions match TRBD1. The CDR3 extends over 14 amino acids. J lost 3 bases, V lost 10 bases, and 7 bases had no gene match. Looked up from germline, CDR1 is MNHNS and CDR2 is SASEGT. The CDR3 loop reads CATLQGVHTGELFF. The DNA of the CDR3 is TGTGCCACCTTACAGGGGGTGCACACCGGGGAGCTGTTTTTT.

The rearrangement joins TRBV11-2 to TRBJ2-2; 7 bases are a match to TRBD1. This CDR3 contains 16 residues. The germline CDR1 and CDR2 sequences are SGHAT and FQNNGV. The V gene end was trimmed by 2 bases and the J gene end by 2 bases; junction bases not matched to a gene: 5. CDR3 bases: TGTGCCAGCAGCTTATTCGGGACAGTAAACACCGGGGAGCTGTTTTTT. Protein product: CASSLFGTVNTGELFF.

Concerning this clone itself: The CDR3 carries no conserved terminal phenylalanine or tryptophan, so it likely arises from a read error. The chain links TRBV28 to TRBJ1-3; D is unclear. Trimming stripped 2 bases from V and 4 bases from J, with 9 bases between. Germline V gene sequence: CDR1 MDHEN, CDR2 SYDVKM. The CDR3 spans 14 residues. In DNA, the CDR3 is TGTGCCAGCAGTTTAGCAGGATTCGGAAACACCATATATCTT. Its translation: CASSLAGFGNTIYL.

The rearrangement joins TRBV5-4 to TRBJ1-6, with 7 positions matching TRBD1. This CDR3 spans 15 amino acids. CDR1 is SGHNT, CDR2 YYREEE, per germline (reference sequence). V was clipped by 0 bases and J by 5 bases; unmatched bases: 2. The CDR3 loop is CASSLATGNNSPLHF. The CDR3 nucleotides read TGTGCCAGCAGCTTGGCGACAGGGAATAATTCACCCCTCCACTTT.

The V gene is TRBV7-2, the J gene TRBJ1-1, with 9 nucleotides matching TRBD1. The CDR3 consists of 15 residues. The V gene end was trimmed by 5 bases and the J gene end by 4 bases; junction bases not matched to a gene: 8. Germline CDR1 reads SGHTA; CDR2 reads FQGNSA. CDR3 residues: CASSIPTGGGTEAFF. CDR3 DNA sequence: TGTGCCAGCAGCATACCGACAGGGGGAGGCACTGAAGCTTTCTTT.

CDR3 residues: CASSSASSYNEQFF. Written as DNA, the CDR3 is TGTGCCAGCAGCTCCGCGAGCTCCTACAATGAGCAGTTCTTC. The chain recombines TRBV5-6 with TRBJ2-1; D is ambiguous. V was pared by 3 bases and J by 0 bases, with 7 bases between. CDR3 length: 14 residues. CDR1 and CDR2 (germline): SGHDT, YYEEEE.

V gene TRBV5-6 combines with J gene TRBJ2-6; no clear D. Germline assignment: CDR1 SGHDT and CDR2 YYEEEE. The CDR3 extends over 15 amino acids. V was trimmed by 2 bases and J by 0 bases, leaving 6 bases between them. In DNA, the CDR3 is TGTGCCAGCAGCTTCCTAAACTCTGGGGCCAACGTCCTGACTTTC. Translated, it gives CASSFLNSGANVLTF.

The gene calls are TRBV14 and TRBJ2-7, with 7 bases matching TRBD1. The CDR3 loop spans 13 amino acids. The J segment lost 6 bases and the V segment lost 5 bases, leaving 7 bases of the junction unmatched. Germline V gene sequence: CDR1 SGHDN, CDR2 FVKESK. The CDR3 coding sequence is TGTGCCAGCAGCTTTGGACAGGATCGCGAGCAGTACTTC. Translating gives CASSFGQDREQYF. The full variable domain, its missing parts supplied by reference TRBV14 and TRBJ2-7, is EAGVTQFPSHSVIEKGQTVTLRCDPISGHDNLYWYRRVMGKEIKFLLHFVKESKQDESGMPNNRFLAERTGGTYSTLKVQPAELEDSGVYFCASSFGQDREQYFGPGTRLTVT.

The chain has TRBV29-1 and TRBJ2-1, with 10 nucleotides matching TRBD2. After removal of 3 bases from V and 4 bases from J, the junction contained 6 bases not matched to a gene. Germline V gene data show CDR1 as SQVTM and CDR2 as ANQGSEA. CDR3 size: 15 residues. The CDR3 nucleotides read TGCAGCGTTGAGGGTCTAGCGGGAGTGTACAATGAGCAGTTCTTC. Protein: CSVEGLAGVYNEQFF.

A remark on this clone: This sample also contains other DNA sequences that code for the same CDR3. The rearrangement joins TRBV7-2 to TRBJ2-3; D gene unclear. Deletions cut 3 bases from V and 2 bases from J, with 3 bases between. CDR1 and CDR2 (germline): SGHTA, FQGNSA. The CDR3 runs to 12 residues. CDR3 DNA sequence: TGTGCCAGCAGCTTCTACACAGATACGCAGTATTTT. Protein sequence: CASSFYTDTQYF.

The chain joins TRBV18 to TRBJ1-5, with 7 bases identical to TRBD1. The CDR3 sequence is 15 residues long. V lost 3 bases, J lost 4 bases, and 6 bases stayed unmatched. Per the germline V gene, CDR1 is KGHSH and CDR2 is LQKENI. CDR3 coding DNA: TGTGCCAGCTCACCCCTTGGGACAGAGAATCAGCCCCAGCATTTT. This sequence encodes CASSPLGTENQPQHF.

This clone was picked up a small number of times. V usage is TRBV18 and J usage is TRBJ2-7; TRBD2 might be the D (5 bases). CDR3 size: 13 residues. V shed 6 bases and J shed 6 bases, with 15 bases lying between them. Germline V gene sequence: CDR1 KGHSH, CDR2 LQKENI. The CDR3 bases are TGTGCCAGCTCGCCCCAAGGAGGTGGCGAGCAGTACTTC. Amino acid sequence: CASSPQGGGEQYF. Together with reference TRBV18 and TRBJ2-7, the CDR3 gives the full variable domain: NAGVMQNPRHLVRRRGQEARLRCSPMKGHSHVYWYRQLPEEGLKFMVYLQKENIIDESGMPKERFSAEFPKEGPSILRIQQVVRGDSAAYFCASSPQGGGEQYFGPGTRLTVT.

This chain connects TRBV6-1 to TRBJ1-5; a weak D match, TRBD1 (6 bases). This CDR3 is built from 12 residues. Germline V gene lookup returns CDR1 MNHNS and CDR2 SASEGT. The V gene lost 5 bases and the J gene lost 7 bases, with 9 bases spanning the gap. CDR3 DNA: TGTGCCAGCAGTAGGACAGACCAGCCCCAGCATTTT. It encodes CASSRTDQPQHF.

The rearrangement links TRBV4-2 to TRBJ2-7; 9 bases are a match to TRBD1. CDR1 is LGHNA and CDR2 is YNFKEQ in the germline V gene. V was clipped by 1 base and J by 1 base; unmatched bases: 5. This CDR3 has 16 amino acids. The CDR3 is CASSQGGGQGSYEQYF. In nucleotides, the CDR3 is TGTGCCAGCAGCCAAGGGGGGGGACAGGGTTCCTACGAGCAGTACTTC.

CDR3 protein: CASRPTGTGASEKLFF. CDR3 nucleotides: TGTGCCAGCAGGCCCACGGGGACAGGGGCTAGTGAAAAACTGTTTTTT. The chain is built from TRBV6-6 and TRBJ1-4, with 10 bases that match TRBD1. The CDR3 totals 16 residues. The germline gives CDR1 MNHNY, CDR2 SVGAGI (reference sequence). V was clipped by 6 bases and J by 7 bases; unmatched bases: 11.

The chain's CDR3 is CASGLGHTGDTQYF. The CDR3 DNA follows: TGTGCTAGTGGTTTGGGGCACACGGGAGATACGCAGTATTTT. The chain couples TRBV12-5 to TRBJ2-3, with D uncertain. The germline V gene has CDR1 LGHNT and CDR2 FRNRAP. V lost 1 base, J lost 5 bases, and 10 bases lay in between. CDR3 length: 14 residues.

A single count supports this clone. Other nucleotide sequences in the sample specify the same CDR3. The CDR3 bases are TGTGCCAGCAGTGAAAGGGTAGGGACTAGTGGGCGAAATGAGCAGTTCTTC. Residues: CASSERVGTSGRNEQFF. This chain links TRBV25-1 with TRBJ2-1; TRBD2 aligns across 8 bases. Looked up from germline, CDR1 is MGHDK and CDR2 is SYGVNS. This CDR3 has 17 residues. V lost 2 bases, J lost 7 bases, and 13 bases stayed unmatched.

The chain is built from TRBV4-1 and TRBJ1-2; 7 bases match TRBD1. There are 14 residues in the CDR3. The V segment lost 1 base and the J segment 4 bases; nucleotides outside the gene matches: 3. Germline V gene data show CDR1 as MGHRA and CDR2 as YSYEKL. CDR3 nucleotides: TGCGCCAGCAGCCAAGGAGGGACAGTCTATGGCTACACCTTC. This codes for CASSQGGTVYGYTF.

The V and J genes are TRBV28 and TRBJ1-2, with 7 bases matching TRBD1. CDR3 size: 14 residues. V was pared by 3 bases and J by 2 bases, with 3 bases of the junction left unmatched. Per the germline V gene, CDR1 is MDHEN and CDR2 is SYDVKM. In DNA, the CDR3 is TGTGCCAGCAGTTTTGGGACAGTAAACTATGGCTACACCTTC. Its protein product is CASSFGTVNYGYTF.